This is a list of T cell receptor beta chains from one sample in a study of blood T cell repertoires in COVID-19. Some clones are missing from TCRdb's copy, which holds only in-frame ones; the method was immunoSEQ multiplex PCR. This sample has a few hundred thousand clones, with more than 80% found just once. The specimen sequenced was peripheral blood. The receptors stem from a man between 35 and 55 years old with acute or convalescent COVID-19. Both conserved end residues are part of each CDR3. The order of the fields is D gene, clone size, J gene, V gene, CDR3 DNA, CDR3 protein. A D gene is named only where the DNA matches it firmly. For some rows the clone size is stated as once, few or many, or as a class when expanded; others skip it.

TRBD1 | NA | TRBJ1-6 | TRBV9 | TGTGCCAGCAGCGCAGGACAGGGCTATAATTCACCCCTCCACTTT | CASSAGQGYNSPLHF
TRBD2 | NA | TRBJ2-3 | TRBV2 | TGTGCCAGCAGTGAGGAGGGACTAGCGGTACCGCAGTATTTT | CASSEEGLAVPQYF
NA | NA | TRBJ1-5 | TRBV6-5 | TGTGCCAGCAGTACCCGAGTGGATCAGCCCCAGCATTTT | CASSTRVDQPQHF
NA | NA | TRBJ1-2 | TRBV29-1 | TGCAGCGTTGTACCCCTAACAGCTAACTATGGCTACACCTTC | CSVVPLTANYGYTF
TRBD1 | NA | TRBJ1-5 | TRBV4-1 | TGCGCCAGCAGCCAAGCTTCTCTGACAGGGGGGAATCAGCCCCAGCATTTT | CASSQASLTGGNQPQHF
TRBD2 | NA | TRBJ2-2 | TRBV6-6 | TGTGCCAGCAGTCAGACTAGCACAGGCTCCGGGGAGCTGTTTTTT | CASSQTSTGSGELFF
TRBD1 | once | TRBJ1-4 | TRBV4-1 | TGCGCCAGCAGCCCGGGACAGGGGGCACAAGAAAAACTGTTTTTT | CASSPGQGAQEKLFF
TRBD2 | NA | TRBJ2-7 | TRBV5-1 | TGCGCCAGCAGCTTGGGAACTAGCGGGGGTTCTGTCTACGAGCAGTACTTC | CASSLGTSGGSVYEQYF
NA | NA | TRBJ1-5 | TRBV4-3 | TGCGCCAGCAGCCCTCAACTGGGGGGGGGAGGCAATCAGCCCCAGCATTTT | CASSPQLGGGGNQPQHF
NA | NA | TRBJ1-5 | TRBV19 | TGTGCCAGTACCCAGGAGGGGCATAGCAATCAGCCCCAGCATTTT | CASTQEGHSNQPQHF
TRBD1 | few | TRBJ2-7 | TRBV4-1 | TGCGCCAGCAGCCAGGAACAGGGGCACGAGCAGTACTTC | CASSQEQGHEQYF
NA | NA | TRBJ1-1 | TRBV20-1 | TGCAGTGTTCAGGTTTACGGCCGGGCTTTCTTT | CSVQVYGRAFF
TRBD1 | NA | TRBJ1-2 | TRBV9 | TGTGCCAGCAGCGTAGCAGGGACAGGGGTGGGATTCTATGGCTACACCTTC | CASSVAGTGVGFYGYTF
TRBD1 | NA | TRBJ1-1 | TRBV5-1 | TGCGCCAGCAGCTTGTACAGGGGGGTCACTGAAGCTTTCTTT | CASSLYRGVTEAFF
NA | NA | TRBJ2-1 | TRBV30 | TGTGCCTGGAGTGTACGCCGGGGATACAATGAGCAGTTCTTC | CAWSVRRGYNEQFF
NA | NA | TRBJ2-1 | TRBV18 | TGTGCCAGCTCACCAAGTAGCGATGAGCAGTTCTTC | CASSPSSDEQFF
TRBD1 | NA | TRBJ1-1 | TRBV5-5 | TGTGCCAGCAGCCCTAGATTCGGAGGGGGCAGTGAAGCTTTCTTT | CASSPRFGGGSEAFF
TRBD2 | NA | TRBJ2-2 | TRBV20-1 | TGCAGTGCTAGTAAGGAGGGAGGGATGTTTTTT | CSASKEGGMFF
TRBD1 | NA | TRBJ1-3 | TRBV9 | TGTGCCAGCAGCGAAGACAGGGCCTACTCTGGAAACACCATATATTTT | CASSEDRAYSGNTIYF
TRBD1 | NA | TRBJ1-2 | TRBV11-2 | TGTGCCAGCAGAAAACCCGGGACAGGGATGGGCTATGGCTACACCTTC | CASRKPGTGMGYGYTF
TRBD1 | NA | TRBJ2-3 | TRBV11-2 | TGTGCCAGCAGCTTAGATACAGCGGGACAGGGGACAGATACGCAGTATTTT | CASSLDTAGQGTDTQYF
NA | NA | TRBJ2-7 | TRBV10-3 | TGTGCCATCGGAGGGGGCGGGGAGACCTACGAGCAGTACTTC | CAIGGGGETYEQYF
NA | once | TRBJ2-2 | TRBV5-1 | TGCGCCAGCAGCTTGGAGGCGGGGTTCGGGGAGCTGTTTTTT | CASSLEAGFGELFF
TRBD1 | NA | TRBJ1-5 | TRBV18 | TGTGCCAGCCCCCTGAAGACAGGGGGGGATAGCAATCAGCCCCAGCATTTT | CASPLKTGGDSNQPQHF
NA | NA | TRBJ2-1 | TRBV10-3 | TGTGCCACTCGTGACAGGCGACGCCCTGAGCAGTTCTTC | CATRDRRRPEQFF
NA | NA | TRBJ1-1 | TRBV5-5 | TGTGCCAGCAGCTTGACGGAGGGGGGGCTTTGGAACACTGAAGCTTTCTTT | CASSLTEGGLWNTEAFF
NA | NA | TRBJ1-1 | TRBV5-1 | TGCGCCAGCAGCTTGGTCCAGGGCCTGAACACTGAAGCTTTCTTT | CASSLVQGLNTEAFF
TRBD2 | once | TRBJ2-7 | TRBV4-3 | TGCGCCAGCAGCCAAGGGCTAGCGGGGTTCTACGAGCAGTACTTC | CASSQGLAGFYEQYF
NA | NA | TRBJ2-3 | TRBV6-1 | TGTGCCAGCAGTGAAGCGCCCTTGAGGGTGTCCCTAGATACGCAGTATTTT | CASSEAPLRVSLDTQYF
TRBD1 | NA | TRBJ2-2 | TRBV5-1 | TGCGCCAGCAGCCCGCAGGACAGGGAGACCGGGGAGCTGTTTTTT | CASSPQDRETGELFF
NA | NA | TRBJ2-5 | TRBV6-1 | TGTGCCAGCAGTGAACTGACTACCGGGGCCCAGTACTTC | CASSELTTGAQYF
TRBD1 | NA | TRBJ2-1 | TRBV28 | TGTGCCTCACATAGGGCCGGACAGGGGAGAGGCGATGAGCAGTTCTTC | CASHRAGQGRGDEQFF
NA | NA | TRBJ2-3 | TRBV9 | TGTGCCAGCAGCGTAGGAGGTGGGGGAGGTTTTGGCACAGATACGCAGTATTTT | CASSVGGGGGFGTDTQYF